This T cell receptor beta chain was recovered during a study of T cell responses to AZD1222 COVID-19 vaccine. Overall study: Investigators merged groups given second doses at roughly 4 or roughly 12 weeks. Study-wide points: Donors in the cohort were predominantly white British and more often female, and clonal diversity was possibly underestimated. The breadth and depth of Spike-specific TCRs increased once two AZD1222 doses had been given.

As to this clone: Antigen: not known.

TCRdb keeps only in-frame clones here, not all; method: immunoSEQ multiplex PCR. The top ten clones hold around 4.7% of a sample with approximately 100,000 clones, roughly 92% of them seen once. Germline CDR1 LNHDA, CDR2 SQIVND (reference sequence). The CDR3 is 15 residues long. V shed 7 bases, J shed 7 bases, and the junction held 12 bases outside the gene matches. The source material was peripheral blood, sampled on day 0 of AZD1222 vaccination. The chain carries TRBV19 and TRBJ1-5; 8 nucleotides agree with TRBD1. The clonotype originates from an adult in good health. The CDR3 nucleotides read TGTGCCAGTACCCCTAGAGGACAGGGTGGCCAGCCCCAGCATTTT. This gives the protein CASTPRGQGGQPQHF.